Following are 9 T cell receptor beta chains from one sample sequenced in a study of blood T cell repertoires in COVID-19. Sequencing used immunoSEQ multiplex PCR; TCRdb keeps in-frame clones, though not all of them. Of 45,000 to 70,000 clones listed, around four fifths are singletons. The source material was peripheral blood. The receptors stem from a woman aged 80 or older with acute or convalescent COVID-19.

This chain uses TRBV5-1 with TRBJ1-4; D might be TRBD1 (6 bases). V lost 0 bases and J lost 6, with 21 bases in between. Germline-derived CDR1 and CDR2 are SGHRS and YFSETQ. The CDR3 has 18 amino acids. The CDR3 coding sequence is TGCGCCAGCAGCTTGGTTCCGCAGGGGCCAACTCGACATGAAAAACTGTTTTTT. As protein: CASSLVPQGPTRHEKLFF.

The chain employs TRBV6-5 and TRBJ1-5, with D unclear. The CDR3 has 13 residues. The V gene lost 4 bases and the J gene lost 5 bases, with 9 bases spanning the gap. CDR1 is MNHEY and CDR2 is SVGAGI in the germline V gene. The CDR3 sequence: CASSWGGDQPQHF. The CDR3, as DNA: TGTGCCAGCAGTTGGGGAGGCGATCAGCCCCAGCATTTT.

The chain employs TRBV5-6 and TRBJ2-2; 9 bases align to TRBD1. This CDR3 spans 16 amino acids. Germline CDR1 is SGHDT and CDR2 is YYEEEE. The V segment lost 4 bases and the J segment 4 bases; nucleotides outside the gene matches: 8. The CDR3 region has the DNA TGTGCCAGCAGCCGCGGGACAGGGCGGGGCACCGGGGAGCTGTTTTTT. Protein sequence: CASSRGTGRGTGELFF.

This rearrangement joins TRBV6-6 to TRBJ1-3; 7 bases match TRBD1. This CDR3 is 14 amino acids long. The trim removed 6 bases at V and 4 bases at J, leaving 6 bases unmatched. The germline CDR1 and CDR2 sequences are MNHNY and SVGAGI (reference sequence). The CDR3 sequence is CASSLPGQGNTIYF. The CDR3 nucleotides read TGTGCCAGCAGCCTTCCGGGACAGGGAAACACCATATATTTT.

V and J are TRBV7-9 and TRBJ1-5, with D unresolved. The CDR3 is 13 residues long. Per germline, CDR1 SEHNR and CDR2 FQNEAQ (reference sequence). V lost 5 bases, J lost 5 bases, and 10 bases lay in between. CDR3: CASSGEKDQPQHF. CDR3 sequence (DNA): TGTGCCAGCAGCGGGGAGAAGGATCAGCCCCAGCATTTT.

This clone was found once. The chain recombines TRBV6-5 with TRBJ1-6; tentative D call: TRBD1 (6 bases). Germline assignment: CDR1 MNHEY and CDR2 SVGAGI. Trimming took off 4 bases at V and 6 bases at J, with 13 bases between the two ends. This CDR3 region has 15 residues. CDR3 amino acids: CASSSATGSNSPLHF. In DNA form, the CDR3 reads TGTGCCAGCAGTTCGGCAACAGGGTCTAATTCACCCCTCCACTTT.

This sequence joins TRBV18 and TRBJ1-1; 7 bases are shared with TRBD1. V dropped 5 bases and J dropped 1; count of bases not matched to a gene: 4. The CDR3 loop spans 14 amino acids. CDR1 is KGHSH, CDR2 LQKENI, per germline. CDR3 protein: CASSVTGENTEAFF. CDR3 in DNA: TGTGCCAGCTCAGTAACAGGGGAGAACACTGAAGCTTTCTTT.

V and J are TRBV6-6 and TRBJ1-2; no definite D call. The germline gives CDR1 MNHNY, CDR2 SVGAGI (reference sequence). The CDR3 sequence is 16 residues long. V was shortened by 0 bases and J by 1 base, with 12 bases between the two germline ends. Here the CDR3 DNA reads TGTGCCAGCAGTTACTCGGAGAGAAGCCTTAACTATGGCTACACCTTC. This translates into CASSYSERSLNYGYTF.

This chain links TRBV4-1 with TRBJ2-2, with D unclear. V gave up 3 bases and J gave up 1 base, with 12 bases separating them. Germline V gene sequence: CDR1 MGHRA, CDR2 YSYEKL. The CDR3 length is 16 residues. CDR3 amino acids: CASSQHQTLNTGELFF. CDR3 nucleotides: TGCGCCAGCAGCCAGCACCAGACTTTGAACACCGGGGAGCTGTTTTTT.